This T cell receptor beta chain was observed in a study of T cells after yellow fever vaccination. One entry per CDR3 protein, called by TCRdb with MiXCR from the 5' RACE reads. The sample shows 300,000 to 400,000 distinct CDR3 sequences, approximately 9% of them seen only once. CDR1 and CDR2 from the germline V gene are SNHLY and FYNNEI. The germline V and J ends were trimmed by 5 bases and 2 bases, with 10 bases remaining between them. The CDR3 runs 13 residues. V and J are TRBV2 and TRBJ2-7; D gene unclear. This TCR came from a man younger than 30 who received the YFV17D yellow fever vaccine. The sequenced sample was PBMCs, obtained on the day of the first yellow fever vaccination. The CDR3, as DNA: TGTGCCAGCAGTCGTTTCAGCCCCTACGAGCAGTACTTC. It codes for CASSRFSPYEQYF.